The 5 T cell receptor beta chains reported below all come from one sample, sequenced in a study of T-cell memory formation after mild COVID-19. TCRdb re-analysed the 5' RACE reads in MiXCR, keeping a single row per CDR3 protein. The sample carries roughly 300,000 distinct CDR3 sequences, roughly 8% recorded once. Sequenced sample: PBMCs or a T cell subset sorted from them (not recorded which). The source of these receptors is a young man who had mild COVID-19 (a few samples of this study predate the infection). Cell type and time point are not known.

This clonotype was detected many times. The rearrangement uses TRBV4-3 and TRBJ1-6; D gene unclear. The CDR3 length is 15 residues. The ends were cut back, 0 bases at V and 12 bases at J, with 15 bases in the middle. CDR1 and CDR2 (germline): LGHNA, YSLEER. CDR3 sequence reads: CASSQDSGSLVPLHF. The CDR3 DNA follows: TGCGCCAGCAGCCAAGATTCGGGGAGTCTCGTACCCCTCCACTTT.

This clonotype was seen only a few times. The rearrangement links TRBV3-1 to TRBJ2-3; tentatively, D is TRBD1 (6 bases). Germline V gives CDR1 LGHDT, CDR2 YNNKEL (reference sequence). The CDR3 totals 14 residues. V was cut by 1 base and J by 3 bases, with 8 bases left in between. DNA for the CDR3: TGTGCCAGCAGCCAAGTTCAGGGGACAGATACGCAGTATTTT. It is translated as CASSQVQGTDTQYF.

This clonotype was seen ten or more times. The gene calls are TRBV29-1 and TRBJ1-6, with no clear D. Germline CDR1 reads SQVTM; CDR2 reads ANQGSEA. This CDR3 is 13 amino acids long. V was trimmed by 4 bases and J by 8 bases, leaving 12 bases between them. The CDR3 spells CSVGASSDSPLHF. For the CDR3, the DNA is TGCAGCGTTGGTGCCAGCTCCGATTCACCCCTCCACTTT.

This clonotype was seen many times. The chain has TRBV7-3 and TRBJ1-1; a possible D gene is TRBD1 (6 bases). The CDR3 spans 15 residues. Trimming removed 0 bases from V and 0 bases from J, with 8 bases in between. Germline V gene lookup returns CDR1 SGHTA and CDR2 FQGTGA. The CDR3 region has the DNA TGTGCCAGCAGCTTAACGGGGGGCCTGAACACTGAAGCTTTCTTT. Amino acid sequence: CASSLTGGLNTEAFF.

The chain uses TRBV18 and TRBJ1-2, with TRBD1 as a possible D gene (5 bases). Germline V gives CDR1 KGHSH, CDR2 LQKENI. The CDR3 extends over 15 amino acids. Trimming shortened V by 3 bases and J by 1 base, and 12 bases separated the two germline ends. CDR3 sequence (DNA): TGTGCCAGCTCACCTAATCTCAGGGATAACTATGGCTACACCTTC. Translation: CASSPNLRDNYGYTF. The variable domain in full, completed from reference TRBV18 and TRBJ1-2, reads NAGVMQNPRHLVRRRGQEARLRCSPMKGHSHVYWYRQLPEEGLKFMVYLQKENIIDESGMPKERFSAEFPKEGPSILRIQQVVRGDSAAYFCASSPNLRDNYGYTFGSGTRLTVV.